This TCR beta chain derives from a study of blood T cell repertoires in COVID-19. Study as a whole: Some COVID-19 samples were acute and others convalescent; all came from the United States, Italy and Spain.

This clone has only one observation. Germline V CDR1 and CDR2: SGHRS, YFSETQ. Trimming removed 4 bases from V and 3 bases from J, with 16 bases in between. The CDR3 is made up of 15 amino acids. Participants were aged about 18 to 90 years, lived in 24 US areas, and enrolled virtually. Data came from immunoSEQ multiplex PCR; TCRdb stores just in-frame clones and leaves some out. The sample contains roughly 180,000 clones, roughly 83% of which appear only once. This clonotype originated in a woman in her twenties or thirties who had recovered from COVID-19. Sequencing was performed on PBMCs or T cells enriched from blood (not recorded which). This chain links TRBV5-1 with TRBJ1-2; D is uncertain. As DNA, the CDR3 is TGCGCCAGCAGCCTAACCTTGCGGCGGGACTATGGCTACACCTTC. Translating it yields CASSLTLRRDYGYTF.